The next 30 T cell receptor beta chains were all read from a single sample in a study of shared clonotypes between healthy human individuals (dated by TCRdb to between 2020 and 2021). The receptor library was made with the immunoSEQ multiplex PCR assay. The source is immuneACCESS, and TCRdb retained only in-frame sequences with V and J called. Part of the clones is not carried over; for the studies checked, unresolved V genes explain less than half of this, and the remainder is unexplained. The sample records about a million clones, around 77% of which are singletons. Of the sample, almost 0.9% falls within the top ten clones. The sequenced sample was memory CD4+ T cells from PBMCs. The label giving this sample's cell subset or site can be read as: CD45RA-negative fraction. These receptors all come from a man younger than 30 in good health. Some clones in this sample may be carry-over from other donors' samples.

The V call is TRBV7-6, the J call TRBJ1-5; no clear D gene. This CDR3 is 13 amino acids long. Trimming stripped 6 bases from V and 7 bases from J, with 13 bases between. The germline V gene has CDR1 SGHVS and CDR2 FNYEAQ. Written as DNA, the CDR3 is TGTGCCAGCAGTCTTAGGGAGGGCCAGCCCCAGCATTTT. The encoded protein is CASSLREGQPQHF.

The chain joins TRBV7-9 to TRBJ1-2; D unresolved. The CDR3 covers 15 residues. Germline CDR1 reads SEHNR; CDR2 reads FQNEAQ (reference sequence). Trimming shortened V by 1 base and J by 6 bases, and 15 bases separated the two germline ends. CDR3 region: CASSLDALGGHGYTF. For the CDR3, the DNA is TGTGCCAGCAGCTTAGATGCCCTCGGAGGCCATGGCTACACCTTC.

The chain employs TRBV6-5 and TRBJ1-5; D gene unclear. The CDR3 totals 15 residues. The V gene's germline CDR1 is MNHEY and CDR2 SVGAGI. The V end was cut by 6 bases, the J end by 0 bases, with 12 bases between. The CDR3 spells CASRLIPDSNQPQHF. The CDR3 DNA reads TGTGCCAGCAGACTTATCCCCGATAGCAATCAGCCCCAGCATTTT.

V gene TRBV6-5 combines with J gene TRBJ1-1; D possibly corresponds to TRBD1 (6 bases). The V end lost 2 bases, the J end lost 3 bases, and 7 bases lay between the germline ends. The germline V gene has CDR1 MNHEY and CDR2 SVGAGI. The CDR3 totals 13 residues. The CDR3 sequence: CASSYEGDTEAFF. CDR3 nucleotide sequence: TGTGCCAGCAGTTACGAGGGGGACACTGAAGCTTTCTTT.

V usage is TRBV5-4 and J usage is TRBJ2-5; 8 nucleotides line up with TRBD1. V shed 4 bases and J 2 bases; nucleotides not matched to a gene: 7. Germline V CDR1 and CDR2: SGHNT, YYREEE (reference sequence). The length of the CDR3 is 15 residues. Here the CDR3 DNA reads TGTGCCAGCAGCGAACAGGGGGTGCAACAAGAGACCCAGTACTTC. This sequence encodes CASSEQGVQQETQYF.

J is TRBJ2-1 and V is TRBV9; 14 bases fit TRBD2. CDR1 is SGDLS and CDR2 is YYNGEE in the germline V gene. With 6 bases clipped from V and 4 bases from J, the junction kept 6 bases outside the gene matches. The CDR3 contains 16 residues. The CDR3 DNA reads TGTGCCAGCAACCCGGGACTAGCGGGAGTTTACAATGAGCAGTTCTTC. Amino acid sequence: CASNPGLAGVYNEQFF.

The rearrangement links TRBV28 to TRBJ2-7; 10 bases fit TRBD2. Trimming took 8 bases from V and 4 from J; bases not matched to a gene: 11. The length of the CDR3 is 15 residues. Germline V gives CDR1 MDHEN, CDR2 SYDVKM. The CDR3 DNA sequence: TGTGCCAGCGGGGGGAGCGGGAGGGCGAAGTACGAGCAGTACTTC. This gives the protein CASGGSGRAKYEQYF.

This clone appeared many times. The CDR3 nucleotides read TGTGCCAGCAGTTTAACTAGCGGGTTACTCCGAGGTTACAATGAGCAGTTCTTC. It codes for CASSLTSGLLRGYNEQFF. This chain connects TRBV28 to TRBJ2-1; 9 positions agree with TRBD2. V lost 2 bases, J lost 4 bases, and 12 bases stayed unmatched. The V gene's germline CDR1 is MDHEN and CDR2 SYDVKM. CDR3 length: 18 amino acids.

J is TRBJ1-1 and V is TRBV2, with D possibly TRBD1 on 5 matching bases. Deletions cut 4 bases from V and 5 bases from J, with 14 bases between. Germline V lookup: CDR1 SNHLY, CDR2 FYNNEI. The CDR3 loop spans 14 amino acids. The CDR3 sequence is CASSAQAGGTEAFF. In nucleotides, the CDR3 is TGTGCCAGCAGTGCACAGGCGGGAGGAACTGAAGCTTTCTTT.

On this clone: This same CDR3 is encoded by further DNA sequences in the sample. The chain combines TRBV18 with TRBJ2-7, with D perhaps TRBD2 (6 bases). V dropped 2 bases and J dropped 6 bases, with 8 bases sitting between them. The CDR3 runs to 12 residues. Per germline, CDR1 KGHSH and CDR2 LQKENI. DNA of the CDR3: TGTGCCAGCTCACCAGGGGGGAGCGAGCAGTACTTC. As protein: CASSPGGSEQYF.

CDR3 region: CASSRGQATDTQYF. The DNA for the CDR3 is TGTGCCAGCAGCCGGGGACAGGCGACAGATACGCAGTATTTT. The chain carries TRBV5-6 and TRBJ2-3, with 8 bases lining up with TRBD1. The CDR3 sequence is 14 residues long. The germline V gene encodes CDR1 SGHDT and CDR2 YYEEEE. Trimming took 4 bases from V and 3 from J; bases not matched to a gene: 4.

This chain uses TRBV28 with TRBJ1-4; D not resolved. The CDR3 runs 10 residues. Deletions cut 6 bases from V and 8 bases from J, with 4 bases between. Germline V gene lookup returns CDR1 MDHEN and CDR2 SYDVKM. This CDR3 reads CASRKEKLFF. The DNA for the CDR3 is TGTGCCAGCAGAAAAGAAAAACTGTTTTTT.

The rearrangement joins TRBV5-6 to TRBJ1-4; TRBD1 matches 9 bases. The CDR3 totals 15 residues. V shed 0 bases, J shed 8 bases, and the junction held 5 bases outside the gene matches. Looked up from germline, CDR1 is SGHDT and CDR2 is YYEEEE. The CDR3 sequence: CASSLGDRVGEKLFF. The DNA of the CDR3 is TGTGCCAGCAGCTTGGGGGACAGGGTTGGCGAAAAACTGTTTTTT.

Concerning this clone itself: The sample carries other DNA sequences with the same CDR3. This chain's CDR3 is CASSLGGTYEQYF. In DNA form, the CDR3 reads TGTGCCAGCAGCTTGGGCGGGACCTACGAGCAGTACTTC. The rearrangement joins TRBV5-4 to TRBJ2-7; the D gene is possibly TRBD2 (6 bases). The CDR3 consists of 13 residues. Trimming cost V 0 bases and J 2 bases, with 6 bases left between them. Germline values: CDR1 SGHNT, CDR2 YYREEE (reference sequence).

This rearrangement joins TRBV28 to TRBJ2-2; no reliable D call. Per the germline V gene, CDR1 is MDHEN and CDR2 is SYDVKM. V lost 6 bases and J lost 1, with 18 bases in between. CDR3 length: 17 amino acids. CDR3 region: CASSLPVSHGNTGELFF. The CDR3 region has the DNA TGTGCCAGCAGCCTACCCGTTAGCCATGGGAACACCGGGGAGCTGTTTTTT.

CDR3 sequence reads: CASSVRGQLYEQYF. The CDR3 DNA is TGTGCCAGCAGCGTCCGGGGACAACTCTACGAGCAGTACTTC. The genes are TRBV11-2 and TRBJ2-7, with a tentative D call TRBD1 (6 bases). CDR1 is SGHAT and CDR2 is FQNNGV in the germline V gene. CDR3 size: 14 residues. V gave up 5 bases and J gave up 3 bases, with 14 bases separating them.

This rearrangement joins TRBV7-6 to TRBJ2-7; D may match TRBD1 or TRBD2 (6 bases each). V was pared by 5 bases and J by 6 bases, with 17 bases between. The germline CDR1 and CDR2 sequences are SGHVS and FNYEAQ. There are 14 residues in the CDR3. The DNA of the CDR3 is TGTGCCAGCAGCGGGGGGCCGGGACGGTCCGAGCAGTACTTC. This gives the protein CASSGGPGRSEQYF.

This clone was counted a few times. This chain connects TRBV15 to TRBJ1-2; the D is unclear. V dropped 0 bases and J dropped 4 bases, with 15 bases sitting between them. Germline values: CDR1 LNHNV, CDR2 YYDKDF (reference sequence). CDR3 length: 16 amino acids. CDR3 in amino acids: CATSRDTRLVSYGYTF. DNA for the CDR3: TGTGCCACCAGCAGAGATACCAGACTAGTGAGCTATGGCTACACCTTC.

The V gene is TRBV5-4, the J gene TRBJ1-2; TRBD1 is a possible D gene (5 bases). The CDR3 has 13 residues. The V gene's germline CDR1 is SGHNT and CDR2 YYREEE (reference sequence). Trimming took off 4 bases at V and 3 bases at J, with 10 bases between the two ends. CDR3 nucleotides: TGTGCCAGCAGCCGGGACTCCTACTATGGCTACACCTTC. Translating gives CASSRDSYYGYTF.

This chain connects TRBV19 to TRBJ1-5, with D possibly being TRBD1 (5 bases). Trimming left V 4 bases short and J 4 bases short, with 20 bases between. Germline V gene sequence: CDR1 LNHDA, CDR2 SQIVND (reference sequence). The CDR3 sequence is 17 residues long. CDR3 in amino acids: CASSNAPDRGANQPQHF. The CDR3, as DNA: TGTGCCAGTAGTAACGCTCCCGATCGTGGGGCAAATCAGCCCCAGCATTTT.

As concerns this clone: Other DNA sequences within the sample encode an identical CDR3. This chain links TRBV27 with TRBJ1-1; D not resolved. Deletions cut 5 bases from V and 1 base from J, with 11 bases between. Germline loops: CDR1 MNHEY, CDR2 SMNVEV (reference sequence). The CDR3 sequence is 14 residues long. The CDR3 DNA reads TGTGCCAGCAGTCCCTTATTGGGGAACACTGAAGCTTTCTTT. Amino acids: CASSPLLGNTEAFF.

DNA of the CDR3: TGCAGCGTTAGTTGGGACAGGCACTCCTACGAGCAGTACTTC. This sequence encodes CSVSWDRHSYEQYF. This chain connects TRBV29-1 to TRBJ2-7, with 8 bases lining up with TRBD1. The V and J ends lost 5 bases and 0 bases, in that order; junction bases with no gene match: 6. Germline loops: CDR1 SQVTM, CDR2 ANQGSEA. The CDR3 totals 14 residues.

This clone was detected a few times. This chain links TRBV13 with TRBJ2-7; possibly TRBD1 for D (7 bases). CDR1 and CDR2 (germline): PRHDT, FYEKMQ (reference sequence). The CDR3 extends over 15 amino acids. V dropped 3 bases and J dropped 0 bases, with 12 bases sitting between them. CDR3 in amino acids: CASSLGGQPSYEQYF. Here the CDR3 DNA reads TGTGCCAGCAGCTTGGGGGGACAGCCCTCCTACGAGCAGTACTTC.

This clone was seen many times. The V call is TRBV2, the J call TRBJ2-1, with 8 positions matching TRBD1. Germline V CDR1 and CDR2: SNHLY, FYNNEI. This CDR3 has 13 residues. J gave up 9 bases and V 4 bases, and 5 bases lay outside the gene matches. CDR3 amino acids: CASSGTGSGEQFF. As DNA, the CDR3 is TGTGCCAGCAGTGGGACAGGGTCCGGTGAGCAGTTCTTC. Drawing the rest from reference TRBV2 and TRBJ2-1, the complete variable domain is EPEVTQTPSHQVTQMGQEVILRCVPISNHLYFYWYRQILGQKVEFLVSFYNNEISEKSEIFDDQFSVERPDGSNFTLKIRSTKLEDSAMYFCASSGTGSGEQFFGPGTRLTVL.

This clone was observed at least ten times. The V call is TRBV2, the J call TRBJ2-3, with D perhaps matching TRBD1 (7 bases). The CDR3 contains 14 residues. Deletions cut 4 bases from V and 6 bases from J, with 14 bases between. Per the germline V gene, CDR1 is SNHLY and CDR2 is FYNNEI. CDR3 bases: TGTGCCAGCAGTGTCATCAGGGGGGAGGATACGCAGTATTTT. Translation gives CASSVIRGEDTQYF.

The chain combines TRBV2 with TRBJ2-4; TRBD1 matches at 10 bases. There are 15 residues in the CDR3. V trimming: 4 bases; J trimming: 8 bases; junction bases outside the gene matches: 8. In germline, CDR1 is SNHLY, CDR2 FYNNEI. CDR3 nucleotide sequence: TGTGCCAGCAGTGGACAGGGGGCTACAGTACACATTCAGTACTTC. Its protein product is CASSGQGATVHIQYF.

The CDR3 DNA reads as TGTGCCAGCAGCCGGGCCTGGGCAGCAGATACGCAGTATTTT. The encoded protein is CASSRAWAADTQYF. The chain uses TRBV7-9 and TRBJ2-3; D is unresolved. The CDR3 has 14 residues. Trimming shortened V by 5 bases and J by 4 bases, and 13 bases separated the two germline ends. CDR1 is SEHNR, CDR2 FQNEAQ, per germline (reference sequence). Full variable domain (missing parts from reference TRBV7-9 and TRBJ2-3): DTGVSQNPRHKITKRGQNVTFRCDPISEHNRLYWYRQTLGQGPEFLTYFQNEAQLEKSRLLSDRFSAERPKGSFSTLEIQRTEQGDSAMYLCASSRAWAADTQYFGPGTRLTVL.

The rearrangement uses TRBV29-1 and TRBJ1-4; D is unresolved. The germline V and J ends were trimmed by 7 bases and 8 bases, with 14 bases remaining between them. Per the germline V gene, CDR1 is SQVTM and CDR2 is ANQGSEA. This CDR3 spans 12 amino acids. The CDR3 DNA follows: TGCAGCGCTTCAGCGAGTGAAGAAAAACTGTTTTTT. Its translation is CSASASEEKLFF. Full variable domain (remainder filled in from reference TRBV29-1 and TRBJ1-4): SAVISQKPSRDICQRGTSLTIQCQVDSQVTMMFWYRQQPGQSLTLIATANQGSEATYESGFVIDKFPISRPNLTFSTLTVSNMSPEDSSIYLCSASASEEKLFFGSGTQLSVL.

The chain's CDR3 is CASSRRSGQPQHF. The CDR3 DNA follows: TGTGCCAGTAGTAGACGATCGGGACAGCCCCAGCATTTT. The chain joins TRBV19 to TRBJ1-5, with D unresolved. Germline values: CDR1 LNHDA, CDR2 SQIVND (reference sequence). V dropped 4 bases and J dropped 7 bases, with 11 bases sitting between them. This CDR3 has 13 amino acids.

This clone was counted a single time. The CDR3 spells CASSWGPNQPQHF. CDR3 nucleotide sequence: TGTGCCAGCAGCTGGGGACCTAATCAGCCCCAGCATTTT. This rearrangement joins TRBV5-6 to TRBJ1-5, with D maybe TRBD1 (5 bases). Trimming left V 3 bases short and J 4 bases short, with 8 bases between. Germline V CDR1 and CDR2: SGHDT, YYEEEE. The CDR3 loop spans 13 amino acids.